The present entry profiles one T cell receptor beta chain with its context. Its antigen remains unidentified. Base qualities were left out, and no much larger clone turns up one base away. The data were obtained in a study of shared clonotypes between healthy human individuals (TCRdb year 2020). Regarding the research as a whole: The cohort included three men and a couple of women between 18 and 49 years of age. Between about 0.9 and 10 billion PBMCs per donor were obtained by leukapheresis. Blood TCR repertoires of 5 or 6 healthy adults were deeply sequenced to estimate repertoire size and the extent of clonotype sharing between individuals. For each donor, CD4 naive and CD4 memory were each given three plates, CD8 naive was given two plates, and CD8 memory was given one plate. To increase sequencing depth and limit assay-specific biases, different laboratories used diverse techniques to prepare libraries and sequence TCR repertoires. The paper's findings and limits, for the study overall: Compared with non-shared clonotypes, the clonotypes found in all four sorted-subset donors had higher generation probabilities. When a handful of donors were compared, the shared fraction of clonotypes was around 5% for naive CD4, 3.5% for naive CD8, more than 2% for memory CD4, and 0.35% to 0.4% for memory CD8. Pairwise subsampling indicated that sequencing depth was expected to affect the degree of clonotype sharing among donors. Incomplete sequencing was indicated by rarefaction of sorted-subset datasets, despite the large sequencing depth. Because the study included a small number of donors, the genetic and exposure-history diversity represented was limited. Sampling was restricted to blood, and TCR repertoires in tissues likely differ from the TCR repertoires found in blood. Estimated clonotype richness was generally larger for naive than for memory subsets.

According to the germline V gene (reference sequence), CDR1 reads LNHDA and CDR2 reads SQIVND. Measured from the cysteine to the phenylalanine, the CDR3 is 14 residues long. Left in the record is the CDR3 DNA by itself, 42 bases read in frame from the first base. V is shortened by 7 bases, J by 5 bases, and the region joining them spans 12 bases. CD8 naive samples were obtained by positive selection for CCR7 among CD45RO-negative cells, yielding a CD45RA+CCR7+ population from which TemRA cells were excluded. Donors were healthy HIV-negative adults with no recently reported acute infections or vaccinations. All donors were Caucasian adults living in Nashville, Tennessee, USA. Blood was collected by leukapheresis, and PBMCs were isolated by Ficoll-Histopaque density gradient centrifugation and then cryopreserved in liquid nitrogen vapor phase. Analytical flow cytometry was used to check the purity and quantity of each magnetically sorted T cell population. Genomic DNA was isolated from every sorted fraction and measured by UV absorbance on a Nanodrop 2000c.

Using the deep immunoSEQ assay, TCR CDR3 regions were amplified from genomic DNA by multiplex PCR. Extracted genomic DNA from each cell subset was spread evenly across all wells of several immunoSEQ 96-well plates, with each plate serving as a replicate. For sorted subsets, roughly 200 ng of genomic DNA, equivalent to about 30,000 T cell genomes, went into each replicate PCR. The purified libraries were quantified using a Qubit 3.0 fluorometer, sized with a Bioanalyzer 2100, and then quantified again using the KAPA Library Quantification kit. Every immunoSEQ 96-well plate was sequenced on a separate single-read 150-cycle Illumina NextSeq 550 flow cell. The authors' analysis ran thus. Because the immunoSEQ output included only junctional sequences and no quality scores, the filtering could not be the same as the filtering used for full-length reads. Sequences were annotated with PyIR, a Python wrapper for IgBLAST v1.9, using IMGT germline references to assign V/J genes and CDR3. Reads with weak V/J assignments (E-value above 1e-6), missing CDR3, stop codons, out-of-frame junctions, or ambiguous translated residues were removed. A V3J clonotype was defined by an identical inferred V gene, J gene, and CDR3 amino acid sequence. Percentage overlap between repertoires was calculated by dividing the number of shared unique clonotypes by the size of the smaller repertoire. Three approaches were used to assess repertoire richness: RTK rarefaction, the Chao1 estimator, and Recon v2.1 estimates of unobserved clonotypes. Generation probabilities were computed with OLGA for all TCRbeta clonotypes obtained by the gDNA method from four donors. As stored in TCRdb, this immuneACCESS dataset retains in-frame rearrangements with V and J assigned. A fraction of the clones does not appear; measured against another copy, unresolved V genes explain less than half of the discrepancy, and the remainder lacks a known reason. That table gives V, J and clone size, and the DNA gave D and trimming. In this sample the table shows hundreds of thousands of clones, 90% to 97% of which occur a single time. In total, the top ten clones hold 0.11% of the sample.

Sequencing was done on a sample of naive CD8+ T cells sorted from blood. What the cell subset or site label conveys for this sample: CD45RA+CCR7+. The chain uses TRBV19 and TRBJ1-6; the D gene is possibly TRBD1, with 5 bases matching. The sequence was obtained from a woman aged 25 to 39 in good health. The sequenced DNA is TGTGCCAGTAACAAACAGGAGAATAATTCACCCCTCCACTTT. It is translated as CASNKQENNSPLHF. When the CDR3 is completed using the reference TRBV19 and TRBJ1-6 genes on either side, the full variable domain is DGGITQSPKYLFRKEGQNVTLSCEQNLNHDAMYWYRQDPGQGLRLIYYSQIVNDFQKGDIAEGYSVSREKKESFPLTVTSAQKNPTAFYLCASNKQENNSPLHFGNGTRLTVT.